This T cell receptor (beta chain) was captured in a study of blood T cells in healthy people across ages. In its sample, this clonotype was seen once. V gave up 0 bases and J gave up 1 base; unmatched junction bases: 4. Germline V gene data show CDR1 as DFQATT and CDR2 as SNEGSKA (reference sequence). This CDR3 is built from 15 residues. With a J-beta primer mix and a sample-barcoded 5' primer, a second PCR ran about 7 to 11 cycles. TCRdb analysed the 5' RACE reads with MiXCR anew, one entry per CDR3 protein. In the table there are about 970,000 distinct CDR3 sequences, roughly 51% of which are singletons.

Input material: blood. The TCR comes from a woman aged 55-75 years in good health. The chain links TRBV20-1 to TRBJ2-5; 8 bases map to TRBD2. This CDR3 is CSARDVLAAQETQYF. Written as DNA, the CDR3 is TGCAGTGCTAGAGATGTACTAGCGGCCCAAGAGACCCAGTACTTC.